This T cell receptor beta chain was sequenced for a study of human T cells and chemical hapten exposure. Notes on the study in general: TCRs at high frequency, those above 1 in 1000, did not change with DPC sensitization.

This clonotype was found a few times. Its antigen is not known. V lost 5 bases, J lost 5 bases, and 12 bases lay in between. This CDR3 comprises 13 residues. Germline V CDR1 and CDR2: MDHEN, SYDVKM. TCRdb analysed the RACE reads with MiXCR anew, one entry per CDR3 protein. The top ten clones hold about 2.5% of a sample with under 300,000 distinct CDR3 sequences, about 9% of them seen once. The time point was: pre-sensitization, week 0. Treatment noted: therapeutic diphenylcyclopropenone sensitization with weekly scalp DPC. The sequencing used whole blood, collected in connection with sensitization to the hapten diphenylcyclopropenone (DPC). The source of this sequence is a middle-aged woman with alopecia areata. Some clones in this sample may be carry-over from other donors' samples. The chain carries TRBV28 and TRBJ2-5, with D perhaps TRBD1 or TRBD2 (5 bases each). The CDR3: CASSPPWGETQYF. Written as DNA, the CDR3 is TGTGCCAGCAGTCCGCCCTGGGGGGAGACCCAGTACTTC.